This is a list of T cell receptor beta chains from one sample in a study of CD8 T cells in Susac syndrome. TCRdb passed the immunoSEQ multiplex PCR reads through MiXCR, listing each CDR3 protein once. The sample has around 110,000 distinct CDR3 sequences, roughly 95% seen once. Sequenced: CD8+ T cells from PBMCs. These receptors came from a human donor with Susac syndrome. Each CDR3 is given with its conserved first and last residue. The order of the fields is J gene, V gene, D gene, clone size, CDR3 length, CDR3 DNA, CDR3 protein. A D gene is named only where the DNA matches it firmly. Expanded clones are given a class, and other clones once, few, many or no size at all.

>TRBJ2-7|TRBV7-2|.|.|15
TGTGCCAGCAGCTTAGGCCTCCAGAACGGCTACGAGCAGTACTTC
CASSLGLQNGYEQYF
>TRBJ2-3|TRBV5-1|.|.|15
TGCGCCAGCAGCTTGACAGAGTACCGCACAGATACGCAGTATTTT
CASSLTEYRTDTQYF
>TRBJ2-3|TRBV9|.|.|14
TGTGCCAGCAGCGCCGAGGGGGGGACAGATACGCAGTATTTT
CASSAEGGTDTQYF
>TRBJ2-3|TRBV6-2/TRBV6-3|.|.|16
TGTGCCAGCAGTTACGATGGCCTAGGGGTCACAGATACGCAGTATTTT
CASSYDGLGVTDTQYF
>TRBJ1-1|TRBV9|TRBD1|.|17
TGTGCCAGCAGCATAGGACAGGTCACCAGCCGAAACACTGAAGCTTTCTTT
CASSIGQVTSRNTEAFF
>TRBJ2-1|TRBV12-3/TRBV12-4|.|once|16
TGTGCCAGCAGTTTAGAGGGAGTTCTAGGAGGCGTCGAGCAGTTCTTC
CASSLEGVLGGVEQFF
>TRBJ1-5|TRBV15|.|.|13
TGTGCCACCAGCAGAAAACAATTGGGGCCCCAGCATTTT
CATSRKQLGPQHF
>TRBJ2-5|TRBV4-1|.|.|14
TGCGCCAGCAGCCAAGATAGGACGGAGGAGACCCAGTACTTC
CASSQDRTEETQYF
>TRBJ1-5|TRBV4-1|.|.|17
TGCGCCAGCAGCCAAGATAGGGGCAGGGAAGGCAATCAGCCCCAGCATTTT
CASSQDRGREGNQPQHF
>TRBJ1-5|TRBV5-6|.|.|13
TGTGCCAGCAGCTTAGGTACAGGCCAGCCCCAGCATTTT
CASSLGTGQPQHF
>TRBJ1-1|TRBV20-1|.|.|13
TGCAGTGCTAGAACCTCGAAGGTCACTGAAGCTTTCTTT
CSARTSKVTEAFF
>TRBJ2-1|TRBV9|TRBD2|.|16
TGTGCCAGCAGCGTAAGCCGCGGGGGGGCCGGGGATGAGCAGTTCTTC
CASSVSRGGAGDEQFF
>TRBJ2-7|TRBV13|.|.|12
TGTGCCAGCAGCTACTCCCAGGGCGAGCAGTACTTC
CASSYSQGEQYF
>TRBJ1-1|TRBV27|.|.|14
TGTGCCAGCAGTTTATCAGGAAGGGGGGCGGAAGCTTTCTTT
CASSLSGRGAEAFF
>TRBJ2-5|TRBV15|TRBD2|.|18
TGTGCCACCAGCAGAGAAACTAGCGGGGGCCTAAACCAAGAGACCCAGTACTTC
CATSRETSGGLNQETQYF
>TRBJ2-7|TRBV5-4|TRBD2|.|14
TGTGCCAGCAGCGTCCACGGGGGGACGTACGAGCAGTACTTC
CASSVHGGTYEQYF
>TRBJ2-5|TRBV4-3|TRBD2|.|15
TGCGCCAGCAGCCAACCTAGCGGGGGGAAAGAGACCCAGTACTTC
CASSQPSGGKETQYF
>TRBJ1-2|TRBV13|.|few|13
TGTGCCAGCTCCCCCCGGGGTAACTATGGCTACACCTTC
CASSPRGNYGYTF
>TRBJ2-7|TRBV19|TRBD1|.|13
TGTGCCAGCTCCGGGACAGCAACCTACGAGCAGTACTTC
CASSGTATYEQYF
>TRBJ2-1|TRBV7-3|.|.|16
TGTGCCAGCAGCTCCCAGGGTCCACGAAGGGGTAATGAGCAGTTCTTC
CASSSQGPRRGNEQFF
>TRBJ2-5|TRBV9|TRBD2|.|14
TGTGCCAGCAGCGCAGCGGGAGTACAAGAGACCCAGTACTTC
CASSAAGVQETQYF
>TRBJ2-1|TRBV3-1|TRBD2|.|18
TGTGCCAGCAGCCAAGGCGAACTAGCGGGGGGACCGCGGTATGAGCAGTTCTTC
CASSQGELAGGPRYEQFF
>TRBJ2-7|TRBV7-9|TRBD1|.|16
TGTGCCAGCAGCACCGCCTCCGGGACAGGGAATCACGAGCAGTACTTC
CASSTASGTGNHEQYF
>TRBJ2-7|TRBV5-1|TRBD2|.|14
TGCGCCAGCAGCTCGACTAGCGGGGGGCGTGAGCAGTACTTC
CASSSTSGGREQYF
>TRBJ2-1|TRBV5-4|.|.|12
TGTGCCAGCAGCGAGCCCTTCAATGAGCAGTTCTTC
CASSEPFNEQFF
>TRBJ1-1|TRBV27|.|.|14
TGTGCCAGCAGTTTATCGCAGGGGCGAACTGAAGCTTTCTTT
CASSLSQGRTEAFF
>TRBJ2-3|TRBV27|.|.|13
TGTGCCAGCCGGAGGGGGGGCAGAGATACGCAGTATTTT
CASRRGGRDTQYF
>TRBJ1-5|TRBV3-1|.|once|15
TGTGCCAGCAGCCCCTCGAAAGCGGGCAATCAGCCCCAGCATTTT
CASSPSKAGNQPQHF
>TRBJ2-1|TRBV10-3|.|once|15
TGTGCCATCGGGGGCGGGGGCAGCTCCTACAATGAGCAGTTCTTC
CAIGGGGSSYNEQFF
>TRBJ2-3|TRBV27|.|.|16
TGTGCCAGCAGTTTAAGGGAAGGCGGGGTCACAGATACGCAGTATTTT
CASSLREGGVTDTQYF
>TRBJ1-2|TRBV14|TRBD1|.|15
TGTGCCACCAAGGGTACAGGGGCCACTAACTATGGCTACACCTTC
CATKGTGATNYGYTF
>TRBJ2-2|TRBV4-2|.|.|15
TGTGCCAGCAGCCAAGAAGAAGGCTCGACCGGGGAGCTGTTTTTT
CASSQEEGSTGELFF
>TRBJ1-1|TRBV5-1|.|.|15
TGCGCCAGCAGCTTCCTCGGGGGCCCGAACACTGAAGCTTTCTTT
CASSFLGGPNTEAFF
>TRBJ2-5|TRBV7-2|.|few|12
TGTGCCAGCAGCTTATCGGGGGAGACCCAGTACTTC
CASSLSGETQYF
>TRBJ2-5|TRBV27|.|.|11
TGTGCCAGCGTCTACCAAGAGACCCAGTACTTC
CASVYQETQYF
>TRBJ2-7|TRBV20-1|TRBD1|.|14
TGCAGTGCTAGAGATTGGGGACAGACATACGAGCAGTACTTC
CSARDWGQTYEQYF
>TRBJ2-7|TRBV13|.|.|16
TGTGCCAGCAGCTCGACACACGGGGGTCTCCCTTACGAGCAGTACTTC
CASSSTHGGLPYEQYF
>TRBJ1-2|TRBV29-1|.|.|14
TGCAGCGTTGTGGAGGTGGGAACGAACTATGGCTACACCTTC
CSVVEVGTNYGYTF
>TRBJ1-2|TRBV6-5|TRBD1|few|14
TGTGCCAGCAGTTACCTGGACAGGGGGGAGGGCTACACCTTC
CASSYLDRGEGYTF
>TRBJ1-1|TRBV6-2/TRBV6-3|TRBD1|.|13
TGTGCCAGCAGTTTCGCCCTCAGGGGGGAAGCTTTCTTT
CASSFALRGEAFF
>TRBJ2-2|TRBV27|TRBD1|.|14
TGTGCCAGCAGGCAACAGGGGTACACCGGGGAGCTGTTTTTT
CASRQQGYTGELFF
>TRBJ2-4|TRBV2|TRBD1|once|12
TGTGCCAGCAAGGGGGCGCGGGACATTCAGTACTTC
CASKGARDIQYF
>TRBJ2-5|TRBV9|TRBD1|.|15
TGTGCCAGCAGCGTAGAGACAGGGCCCCAAGAGACCCAGTACTTC
CASSVETGPQETQYF
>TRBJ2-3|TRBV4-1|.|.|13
TGCGCCAGCAGCCCTGACTCCGCGGATACGCAGTATTTT
CASSPDSADTQYF
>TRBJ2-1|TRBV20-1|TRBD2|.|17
TGCAGTGCTAGGGCCGGGGGGGTCCCGGTTTTAAACAATGAGCAGTTCTTC
CSARAGGVPVLNNEQFF
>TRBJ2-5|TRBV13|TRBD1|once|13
TGTGCCAGCAGGGAATCAGGGGGAGAGACCCAGTACTTC
CASRESGGETQYF